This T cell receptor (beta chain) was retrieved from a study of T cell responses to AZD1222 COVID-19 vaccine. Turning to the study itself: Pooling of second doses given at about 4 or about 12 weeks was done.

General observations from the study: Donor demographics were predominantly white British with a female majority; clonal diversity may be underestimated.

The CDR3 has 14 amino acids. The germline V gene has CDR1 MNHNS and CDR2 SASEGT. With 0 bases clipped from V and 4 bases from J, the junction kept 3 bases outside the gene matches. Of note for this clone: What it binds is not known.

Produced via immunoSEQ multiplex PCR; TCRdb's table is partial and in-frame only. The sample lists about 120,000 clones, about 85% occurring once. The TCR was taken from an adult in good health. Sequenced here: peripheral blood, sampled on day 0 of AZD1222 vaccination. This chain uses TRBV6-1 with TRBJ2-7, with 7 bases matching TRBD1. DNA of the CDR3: TGTGCCAGCAGTGAAGCGGGGACAGTATACGAGCAGTACTTC. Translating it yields CASSEAGTVYEQYF.